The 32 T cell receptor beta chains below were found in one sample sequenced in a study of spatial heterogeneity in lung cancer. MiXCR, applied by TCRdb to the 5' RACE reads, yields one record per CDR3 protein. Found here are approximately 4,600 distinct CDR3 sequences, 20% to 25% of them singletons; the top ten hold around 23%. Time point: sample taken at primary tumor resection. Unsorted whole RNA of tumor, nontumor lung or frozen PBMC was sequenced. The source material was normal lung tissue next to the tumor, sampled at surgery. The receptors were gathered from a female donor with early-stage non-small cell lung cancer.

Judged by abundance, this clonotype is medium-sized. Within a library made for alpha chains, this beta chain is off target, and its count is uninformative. In nucleotides, the CDR3 is TGTGCCAGCAGCCAAGATCAGGGCGCTCCCTCACCCCTCCACTTT. It specifies CASSQDQGAPSPLHF. This rearrangement joins TRBV4-2 to TRBJ1-6, with a weak D call TRBD1 (5 bases). CDR3 size: 15 residues. Trimming pared 0 bases from V and 10 bases from J, leaving 13 bases between. Germline loops: CDR1 LGHNA, CDR2 YNFKEQ.

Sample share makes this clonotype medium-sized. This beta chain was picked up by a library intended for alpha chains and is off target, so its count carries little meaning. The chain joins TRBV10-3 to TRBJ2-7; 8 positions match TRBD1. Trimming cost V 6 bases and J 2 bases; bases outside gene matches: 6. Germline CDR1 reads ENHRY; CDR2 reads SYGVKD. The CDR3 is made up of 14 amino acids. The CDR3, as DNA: TGTGCCATCAGGTCGGGACAGGAACCCTACGAGCAGTACTTC. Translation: CAIRSGQEPYEQYF.

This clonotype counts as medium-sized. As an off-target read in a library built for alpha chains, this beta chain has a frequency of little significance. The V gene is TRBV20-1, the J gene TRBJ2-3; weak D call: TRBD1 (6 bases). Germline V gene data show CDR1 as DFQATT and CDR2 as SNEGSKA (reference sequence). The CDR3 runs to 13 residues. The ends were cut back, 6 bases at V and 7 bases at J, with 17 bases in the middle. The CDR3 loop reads CSARQPGQNTQYF. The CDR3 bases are TGCAGTGCCAGACAACCGGGACAAAATACGCAGTATTTT.

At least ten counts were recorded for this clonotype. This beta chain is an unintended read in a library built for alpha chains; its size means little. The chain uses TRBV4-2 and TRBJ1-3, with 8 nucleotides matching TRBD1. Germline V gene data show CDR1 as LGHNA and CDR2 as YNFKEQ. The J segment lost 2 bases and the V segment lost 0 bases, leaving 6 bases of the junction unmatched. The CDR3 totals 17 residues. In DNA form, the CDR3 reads TGTGCCAGCAGCCAAGAGCCACAGGGGGGAACTGGAAACACCATATATTTT. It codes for CASSQEPQGGTGNTIYF.

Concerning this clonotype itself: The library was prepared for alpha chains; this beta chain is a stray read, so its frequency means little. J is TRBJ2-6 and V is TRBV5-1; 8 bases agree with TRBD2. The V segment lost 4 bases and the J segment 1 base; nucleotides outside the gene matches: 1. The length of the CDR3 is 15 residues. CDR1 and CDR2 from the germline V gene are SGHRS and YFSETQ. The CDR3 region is CASSREGSGANVLTF. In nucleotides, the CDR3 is TGCGCCAGCAGCCGGGAGGGTTCTGGGGCCAACGTCCTGACTTTC.

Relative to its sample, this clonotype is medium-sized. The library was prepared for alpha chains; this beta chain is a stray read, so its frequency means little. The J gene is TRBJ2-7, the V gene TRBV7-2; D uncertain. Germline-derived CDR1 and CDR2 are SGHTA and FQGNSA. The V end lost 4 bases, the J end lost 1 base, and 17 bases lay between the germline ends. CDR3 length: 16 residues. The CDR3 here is CASSSLGSDPSYEQYF. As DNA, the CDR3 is TGTGCCAGCAGCTCCCTGGGGTCGGACCCTTCCTACGAGCAGTACTTC.

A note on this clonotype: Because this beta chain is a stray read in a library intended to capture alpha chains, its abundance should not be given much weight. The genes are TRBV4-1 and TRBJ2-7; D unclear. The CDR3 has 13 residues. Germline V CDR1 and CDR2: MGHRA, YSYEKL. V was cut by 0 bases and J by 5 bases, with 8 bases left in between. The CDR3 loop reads CASSQDMGNEQYF. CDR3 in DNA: TGCGCCAGCAGCCAAGATATGGGAAACGAGCAGTACTTC.

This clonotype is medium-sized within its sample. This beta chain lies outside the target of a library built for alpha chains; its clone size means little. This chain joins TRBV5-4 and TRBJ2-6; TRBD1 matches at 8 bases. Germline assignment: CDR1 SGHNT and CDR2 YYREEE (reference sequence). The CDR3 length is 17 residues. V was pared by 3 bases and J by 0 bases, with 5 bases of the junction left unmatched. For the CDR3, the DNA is TGTGCCAGCAGCTCCGGGACAGGCTACTCTGGGGCCAACGTCCTGACTTTC. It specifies CASSSGTGYSGANVLTF.

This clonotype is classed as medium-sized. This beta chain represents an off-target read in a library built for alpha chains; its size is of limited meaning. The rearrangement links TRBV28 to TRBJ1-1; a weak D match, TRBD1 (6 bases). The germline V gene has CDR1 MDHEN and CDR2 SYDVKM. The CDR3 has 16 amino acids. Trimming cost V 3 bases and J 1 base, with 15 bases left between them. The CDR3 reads CASSFPSGHTNTEAFF. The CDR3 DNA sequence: TGTGCCAGCAGTTTCCCTTCGGGACACACGAACACTGAAGCTTTCTTT.

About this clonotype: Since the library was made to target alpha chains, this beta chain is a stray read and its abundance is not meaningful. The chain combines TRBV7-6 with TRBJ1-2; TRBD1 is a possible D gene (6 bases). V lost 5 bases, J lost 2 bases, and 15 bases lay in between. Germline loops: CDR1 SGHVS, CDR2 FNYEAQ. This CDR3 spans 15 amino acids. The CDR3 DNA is TGTGCCAGCAGCGAACTGGACAGAGAGAACTATGGCTACACCTTC. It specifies CASSELDRENYGYTF.

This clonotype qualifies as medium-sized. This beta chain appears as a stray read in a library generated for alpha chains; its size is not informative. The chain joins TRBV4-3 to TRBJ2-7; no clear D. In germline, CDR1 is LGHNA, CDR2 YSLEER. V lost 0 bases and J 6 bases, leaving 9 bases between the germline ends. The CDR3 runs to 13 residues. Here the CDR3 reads CASSQDVFSEQYF. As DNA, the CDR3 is TGCGCCAGCAGCCAAGACGTGTTTTCCGAGCAGTACTTC.

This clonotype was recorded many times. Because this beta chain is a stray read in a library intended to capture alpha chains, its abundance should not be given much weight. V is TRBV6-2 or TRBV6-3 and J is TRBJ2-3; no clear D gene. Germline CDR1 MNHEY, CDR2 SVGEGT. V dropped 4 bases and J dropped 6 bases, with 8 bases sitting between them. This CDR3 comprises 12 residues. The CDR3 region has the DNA TGTGCCAGCAGTTCCTTGTGGGATACGCAGTATTTT. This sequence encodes CASSSLWDTQYF.

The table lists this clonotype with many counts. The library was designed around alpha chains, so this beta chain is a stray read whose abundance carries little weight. CDR3 sequence: CASSLTGAGTDTQYF. The CDR3 DNA follows: TGTGCCAGCAGCCTGACAGGGGCGGGCACAGATACGCAGTATTTT. This chain joins TRBV12-3 or TRBV12-4 and TRBJ2-3, with 8 bases lining up with TRBD1. The CDR3 has 15 amino acids. V lost 6 bases to trimming and J lost 1 base; unmatched junction nucleotides: 6.

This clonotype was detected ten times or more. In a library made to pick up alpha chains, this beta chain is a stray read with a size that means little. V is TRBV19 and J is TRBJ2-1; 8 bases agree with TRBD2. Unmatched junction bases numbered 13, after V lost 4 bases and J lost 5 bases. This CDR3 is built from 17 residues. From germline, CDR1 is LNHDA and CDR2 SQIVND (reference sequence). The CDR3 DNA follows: TGTGCCAGTAGTACCCGACTAGCGAGGGGGATCGACAATGAGCAGTTCTTC. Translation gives CASSTRLARGIDNEQFF. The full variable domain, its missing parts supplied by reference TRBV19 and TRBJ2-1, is DGGITQSPKYLFRKEGQNVTLSCEQNLNHDAMYWYRQDPGQGLRLIYYSQIVNDFQKGDIAEGYSVSREKKESFPLTVTSAQKNPTAFYLCASSTRLARGIDNEQFFGPGTRLTVL.

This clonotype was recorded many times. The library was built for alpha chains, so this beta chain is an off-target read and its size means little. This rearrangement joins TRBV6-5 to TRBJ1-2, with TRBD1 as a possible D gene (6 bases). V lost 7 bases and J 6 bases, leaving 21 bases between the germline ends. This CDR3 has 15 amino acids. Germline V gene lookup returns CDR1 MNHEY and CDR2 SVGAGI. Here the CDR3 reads CASIRANTGFDGYTF. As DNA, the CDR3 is TGTGCCAGCATTAGGGCGAACACAGGGTTCGATGGCTACACCTTC.

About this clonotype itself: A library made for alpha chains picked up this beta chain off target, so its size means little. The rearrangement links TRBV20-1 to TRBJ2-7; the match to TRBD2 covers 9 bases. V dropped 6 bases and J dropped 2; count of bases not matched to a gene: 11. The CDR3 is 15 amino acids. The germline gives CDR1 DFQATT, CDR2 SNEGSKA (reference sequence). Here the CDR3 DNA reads TGCAGTGCAACAAGGCTACTAGCGGGCCCCTACGAGCAGTACTTC. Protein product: CSATRLLAGPYEQYF.

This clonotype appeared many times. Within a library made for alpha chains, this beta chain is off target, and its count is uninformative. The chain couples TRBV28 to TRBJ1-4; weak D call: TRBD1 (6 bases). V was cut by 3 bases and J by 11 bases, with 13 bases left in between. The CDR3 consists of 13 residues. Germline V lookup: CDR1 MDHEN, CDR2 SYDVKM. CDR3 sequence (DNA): TGTGCCAGCAGTTTTCAGGGGTCGCAGAAACTGTTTTTT. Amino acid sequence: CASSFQGSQKLFF.

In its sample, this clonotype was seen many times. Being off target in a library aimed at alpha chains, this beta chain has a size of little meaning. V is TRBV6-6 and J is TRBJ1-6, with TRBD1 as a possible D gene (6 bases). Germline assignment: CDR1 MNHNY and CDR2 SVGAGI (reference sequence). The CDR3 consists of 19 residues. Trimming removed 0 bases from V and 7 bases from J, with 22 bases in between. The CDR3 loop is CASSYSRQGSRFYNSPLHF. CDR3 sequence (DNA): TGTGCCAGCAGTTACTCGAGGCAGGGGAGTAGGTTTTACAATTCACCCCTCCACTTT.

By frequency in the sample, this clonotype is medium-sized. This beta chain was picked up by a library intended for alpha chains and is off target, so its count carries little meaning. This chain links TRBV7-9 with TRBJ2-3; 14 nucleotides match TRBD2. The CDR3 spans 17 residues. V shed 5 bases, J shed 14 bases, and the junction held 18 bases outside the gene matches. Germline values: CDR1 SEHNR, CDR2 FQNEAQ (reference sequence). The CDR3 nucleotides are TGTGCCAGCAGCCCATCCTGGACTAGCGGGGGGCACCGGCAGCTGTATTTT. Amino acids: CASSPSWTSGGHRQLYF.

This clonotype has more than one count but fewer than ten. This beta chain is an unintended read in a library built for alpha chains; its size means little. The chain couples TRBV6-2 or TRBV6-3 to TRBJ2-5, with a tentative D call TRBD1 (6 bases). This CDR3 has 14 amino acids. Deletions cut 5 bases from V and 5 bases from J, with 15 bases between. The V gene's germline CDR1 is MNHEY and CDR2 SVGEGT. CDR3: CASSPTGIRETQYF. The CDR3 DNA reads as TGTGCCAGCAGTCCAACAGGGATACGGGAGACCCAGTACTTC.

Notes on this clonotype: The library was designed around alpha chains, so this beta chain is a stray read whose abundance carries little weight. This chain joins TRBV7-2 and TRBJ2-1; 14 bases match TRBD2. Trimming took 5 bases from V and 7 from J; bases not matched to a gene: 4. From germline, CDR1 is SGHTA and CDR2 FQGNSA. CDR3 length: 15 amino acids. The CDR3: CASSQTSGGANEQFF. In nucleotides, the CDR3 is TGTGCCAGCAGCCAGACTAGCGGGGGGGCGAATGAGCAGTTCTTC.

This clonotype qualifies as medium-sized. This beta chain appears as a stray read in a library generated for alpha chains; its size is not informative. The CDR3 bases are TGTGCCAGCAGCCCTTCGAGATCTACTAGCACAGATACGCAGTATTTT. Protein product: CASSPSRSTSTDTQYF. The chain is built from TRBV9 and TRBJ2-3; D remains ambiguous. There are 16 residues in the CDR3. Looked up from germline, CDR1 is SGDLS and CDR2 is YYNGEE. Trimming cost V 4 bases and J 0 bases, with 15 bases left between them.

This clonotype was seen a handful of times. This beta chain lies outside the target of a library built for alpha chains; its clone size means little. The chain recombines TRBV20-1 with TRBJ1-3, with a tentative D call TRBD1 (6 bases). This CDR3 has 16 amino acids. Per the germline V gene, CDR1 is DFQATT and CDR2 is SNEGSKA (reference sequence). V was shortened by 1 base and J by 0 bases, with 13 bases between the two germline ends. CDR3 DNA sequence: TGCAGTGCTAGAGTGTTTACAGGGAGCTCTGGAAACACCATATATTTT. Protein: CSARVFTGSSGNTIYF.

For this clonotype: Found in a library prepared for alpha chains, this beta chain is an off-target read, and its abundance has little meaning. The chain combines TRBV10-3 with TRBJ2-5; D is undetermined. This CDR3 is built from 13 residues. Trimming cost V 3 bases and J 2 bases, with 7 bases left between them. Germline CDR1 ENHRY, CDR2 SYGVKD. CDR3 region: CAISDQLQETQYF. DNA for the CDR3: TGTGCCATCAGTGACCAGTTGCAAGAGACCCAGTACTTC.

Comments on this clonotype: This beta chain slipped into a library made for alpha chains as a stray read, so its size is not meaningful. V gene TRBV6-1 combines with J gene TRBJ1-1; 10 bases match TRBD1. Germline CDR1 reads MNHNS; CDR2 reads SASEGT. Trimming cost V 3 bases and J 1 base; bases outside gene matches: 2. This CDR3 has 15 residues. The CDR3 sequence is CASSDRTGGNTEAFF. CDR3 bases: TGTGCCAGCAGTGATAGGACAGGGGGGAACACTGAAGCTTTCTTT.

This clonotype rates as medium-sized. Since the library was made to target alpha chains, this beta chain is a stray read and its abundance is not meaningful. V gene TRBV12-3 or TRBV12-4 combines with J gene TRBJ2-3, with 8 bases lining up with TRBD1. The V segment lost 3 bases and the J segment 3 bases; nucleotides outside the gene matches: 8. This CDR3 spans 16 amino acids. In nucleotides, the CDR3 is TGTGCCAGCAGTTTTGATAAGCAGGGGGCGACAGATACGCAGTATTTT. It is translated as CASSFDKQGATDTQYF.

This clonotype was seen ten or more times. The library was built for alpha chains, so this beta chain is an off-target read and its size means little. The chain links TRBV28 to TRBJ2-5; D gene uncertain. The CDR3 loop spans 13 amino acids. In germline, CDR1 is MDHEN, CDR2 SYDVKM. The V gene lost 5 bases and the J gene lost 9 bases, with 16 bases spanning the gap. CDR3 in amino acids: CASSRTQDRAQYF. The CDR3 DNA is TGTGCCAGCAGTCGGACCCAAGATAGGGCCCAGTACTTC.

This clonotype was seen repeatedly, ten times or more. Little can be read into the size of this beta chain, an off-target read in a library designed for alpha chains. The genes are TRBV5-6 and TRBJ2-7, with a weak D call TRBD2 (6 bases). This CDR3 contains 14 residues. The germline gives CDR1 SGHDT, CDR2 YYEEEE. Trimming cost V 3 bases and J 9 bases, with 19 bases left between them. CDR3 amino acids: CASSSLSEPGLQYF. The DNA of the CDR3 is TGTGCCAGCAGCTCACTTTCAGAGCCGGGACTGCAGTACTTC.

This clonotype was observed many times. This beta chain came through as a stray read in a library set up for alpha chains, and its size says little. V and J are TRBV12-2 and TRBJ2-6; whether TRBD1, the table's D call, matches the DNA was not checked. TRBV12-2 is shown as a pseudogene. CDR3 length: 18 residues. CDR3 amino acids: CASRSRPQGASGANVLTF. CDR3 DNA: TGTGCAAGTCGCTCCCGTCCACAGGGTGCTTCTGGGGCCAACGTCCTGACTTTC.

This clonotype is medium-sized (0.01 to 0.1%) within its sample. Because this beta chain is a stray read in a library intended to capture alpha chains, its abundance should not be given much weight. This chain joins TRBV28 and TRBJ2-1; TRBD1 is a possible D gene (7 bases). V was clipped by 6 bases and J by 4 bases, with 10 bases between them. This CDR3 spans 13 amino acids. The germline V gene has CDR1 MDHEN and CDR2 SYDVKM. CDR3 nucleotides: TGTGCCAGCAGACAGGGGACTTACAATGAGCAGTTCTTC. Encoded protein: CASRQGTYNEQFF.

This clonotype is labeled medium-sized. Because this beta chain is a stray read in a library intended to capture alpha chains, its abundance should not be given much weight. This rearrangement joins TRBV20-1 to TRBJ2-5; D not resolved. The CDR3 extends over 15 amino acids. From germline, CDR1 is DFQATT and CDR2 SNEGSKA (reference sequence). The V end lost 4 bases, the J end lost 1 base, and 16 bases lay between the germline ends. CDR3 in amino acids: CSAKDARIPQETQYF. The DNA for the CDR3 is TGCAGTGCTAAAGACGCCCGAATACCCCAAGAGACCCAGTACTTC.

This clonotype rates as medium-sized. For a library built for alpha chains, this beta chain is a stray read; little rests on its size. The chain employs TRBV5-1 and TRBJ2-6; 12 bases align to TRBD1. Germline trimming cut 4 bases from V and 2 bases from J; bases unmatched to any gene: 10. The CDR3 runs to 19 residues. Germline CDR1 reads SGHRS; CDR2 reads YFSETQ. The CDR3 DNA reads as TGCGCCAGCAGCCGTGGCGTGGGGACAGGGGGCGCTGGGGCCAACGTCCTGACTTTC. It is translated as CASSRGVGTGGAGANVLTF.